A selection of T cell receptor beta chains follows, all from one sample in a study of HIV-infected children after antiretroviral therapy interruption. A single record per CDR3 protein comes from TCRdb applying MiXCR to the 3' RACE reads. The sample has about 46,000 distinct CDR3 sequences; 4.3% are singletons. The specimen comprised CD45RA+ CD4+ T cells from PBMCs, pooled from several time points, sampled from a donor given antiretroviral therapy, either interrupted or continuous. These receptors all stem from a pool of human donors with HIV. Both conserved end residues are part of each CDR3. Each record gives: V gene, CDR3 length, clone size, D gene, J gene, CDR3 DNA, CDR3 protein. The D gene is left open where the match is weak. The size entry is marked missing in some rows and otherwise reads once, few, many or a size class.

v_call: TRBV4-1; cdr3_length: 12; clone_size: -; d_call: -; j_call: TRBJ2-1; cdr3_nt: TGCGCCAGCAGCCATCCACGCGATGAGCAGTTCTTC; cdr3_aa: CASSHPRDEQFF
v_call: TRBV6-5; cdr3_length: 16; clone_size: -; d_call: -; j_call: TRBJ1-1; cdr3_nt: TGTGCCAGCCTCGCCCCTGGGAGTCCAGGGAACACTGAAGCTTTCTTT; cdr3_aa: CASLAPGSPGNTEAFF
v_call: TRBV7-8; cdr3_length: 15; clone_size: -; d_call: TRBD1; j_call: TRBJ2-7; cdr3_nt: TGTGCCAGCAGCTTAGGGACAGGGTTTTCCTACGAGCAGTACTTC; cdr3_aa: CASSLGTGFSYEQYF
v_call: TRBV15; cdr3_length: 15; clone_size: -; d_call: -; j_call: TRBJ2-3; cdr3_nt: TGTGCCACCAGCAGAGATCGGGTCAGCACAGATACGCAGTATTTT; cdr3_aa: CATSRDRVSTDTQYF
v_call: TRBV29-1; cdr3_length: 12; clone_size: many; d_call: -; j_call: TRBJ1-1; cdr3_nt: TGCAGCGTTCGGCCGGTGAACACTGAAGCTTTCTTT; cdr3_aa: CSVRPVNTEAFF
v_call: TRBV6-6; cdr3_length: 13; clone_size: many; d_call: -; j_call: TRBJ1-2; cdr3_nt: TGTGCCAGCAGCAGGTACAGGGCGGAGGGCTACACCTTC; cdr3_aa: CASSRYRAEGYTF
v_call: TRBV20-1; cdr3_length: 14; clone_size: many; d_call: -; j_call: TRBJ2-1; cdr3_nt: TGCAGTGCTAGAGACGAGGGGGCCTACAATGAGCAGTTCTTC; cdr3_aa: CSARDEGAYNEQFF
v_call: TRBV7-9; cdr3_length: 14; clone_size: many; d_call: -; j_call: TRBJ2-1; cdr3_nt: TGTGCCAGCAGCTTCCCACGGCGCCCGAATGAGCAGTTCTTC; cdr3_aa: CASSFPRRPNEQFF
v_call: TRBV30; cdr3_length: 14; clone_size: medium-sized; d_call: -; j_call: TRBJ2-1; cdr3_nt: TGTGCCTGGAGTCGGACTGGGGGGTATGCTGAGCAGTTCTTC; cdr3_aa: CAWSRTGGYAEQFF
v_call: TRBV20-1; cdr3_length: 12; clone_size: many; d_call: -; j_call: TRBJ1-2; cdr3_nt: TGCAGTGCTCGAGGGGCTAACTATGGCTACACCTTC; cdr3_aa: CSARGANYGYTF
v_call: TRBV2; cdr3_length: 15; clone_size: many; d_call: TRBD1; j_call: TRBJ2-1; cdr3_nt: TGTGCCAGCAGTGAGCGACAGGGGTACTACAATGAGCAGTTCTTC; cdr3_aa: CASSERQGYYNEQFF
v_call: TRBV12-3/TRBV12-4; cdr3_length: 13; clone_size: many; d_call: -; j_call: TRBJ1-1; cdr3_nt: TGTGCCAGCAGTCCCCTTGTGAACACTGAAGCTTTCTTT; cdr3_aa: CASSPLVNTEAFF
v_call: TRBV20-1; cdr3_length: 16; clone_size: many; d_call: -; j_call: TRBJ1-2; cdr3_nt: TGCAGTGCTAGAGATTCTACAGGACGATCTGGCTATGGCTACACCTTC; cdr3_aa: CSARDSTGRSGYGYTF
v_call: TRBV6-5; cdr3_length: 15; clone_size: many; d_call: -; j_call: TRBJ2-7; cdr3_nt: TGTGCCAGCAGTTACTCCGTCTTAGCGCCCTACGAGCAGTACTTC; cdr3_aa: CASSYSVLAPYEQYF
v_call: TRBV11-3; cdr3_length: 14; clone_size: many; d_call: -; j_call: TRBJ1-3; cdr3_nt: TGTGCCAGCAACCTGGGAGGGGCTGGAAACACCATATATTTT; cdr3_aa: CASNLGGAGNTIYF
v_call: TRBV10-2; cdr3_length: 14; clone_size: many; d_call: TRBD2; j_call: TRBJ2-3; cdr3_nt: TGCGCCAGCAGTCCTGGACTAGGGCCAGATACGCAGTATTTT; cdr3_aa: CASSPGLGPDTQYF
v_call: TRBV20-1; cdr3_length: 14; clone_size: many; d_call: TRBD1; j_call: TRBJ2-1; cdr3_nt: TGCAGTGCTAGGATTCAGGGGGCTTACAATGAGCAGTTCTTC; cdr3_aa: CSARIQGAYNEQFF
v_call: TRBV6-1; cdr3_length: 13; clone_size: many; d_call: -; j_call: TRBJ2-4; cdr3_nt: TGTGCCAGCAGACTTGGGGGTCAAAACATTCAGTACTTC; cdr3_aa: CASRLGGQNIQYF
v_call: TRBV10-3; cdr3_length: 13; clone_size: many; d_call: -; j_call: TRBJ2-3; cdr3_nt: TGTGCCATCACGAGCGGTAGCACAGATACGCAGTATTTT; cdr3_aa: CAITSGSTDTQYF
v_call: TRBV6-4; cdr3_length: 12; clone_size: many; d_call: -; j_call: TRBJ1-1; cdr3_nt: TGTGCCAGCAGTGACGGTGGCAGGAGGGCTTTCTTT; cdr3_aa: CASSDGGRRAFF
v_call: TRBV18; cdr3_length: 13; clone_size: many; d_call: TRBD1; j_call: TRBJ1-1; cdr3_nt: TGTGCCAGCTCACAGGGGGCAGACACTGAAGCTTTCTTT; cdr3_aa: CASSQGADTEAFF
v_call: TRBV29-1; cdr3_length: 12; clone_size: many; d_call: -; j_call: TRBJ2-5; cdr3_nt: TGCAGCGAATCAAAGGAAGTGGAGACCCAGTACTTC; cdr3_aa: CSESKEVETQYF
v_call: TRBV3-1; cdr3_length: 15; clone_size: many; d_call: TRBD2; j_call: TRBJ2-7; cdr3_nt: TGTGCCAGCAGCCCAAGCGGGGTTAGCTCCTACGAGCAGTACTTC; cdr3_aa: CASSPSGVSSYEQYF
v_call: TRBV6-2/TRBV6-3; cdr3_length: 12; clone_size: many; d_call: -; j_call: TRBJ1-1; cdr3_nt: TGTGCCAGCGGAAGACCGAACACTGAAGCTTTCTTT; cdr3_aa: CASGRPNTEAFF
v_call: TRBV20-1; cdr3_length: 14; clone_size: many; d_call: -; j_call: TRBJ2-3; cdr3_nt: TGCAGTGCTGGGCCTGCGGGGCTCACGGATACGCAGTATTTT; cdr3_aa: CSAGPAGLTDTQYF
v_call: TRBV7-9; cdr3_length: 14; clone_size: few; d_call: -; j_call: TRBJ2-1; cdr3_nt: TGTGCCAGCAGGTCCTCAGGGTCGGTGAATGAGCAGTTCTTC; cdr3_aa: CASRSSGSVNEQFF
v_call: TRBV11-1; cdr3_length: 11; clone_size: many; d_call: -; j_call: TRBJ2-7; cdr3_nt: TGTGCCAGCAGCTTAGAGGTCGAGCAGTACTTC; cdr3_aa: CASSLEVEQYF
v_call: TRBV4-1; cdr3_length: 12; clone_size: -; d_call: TRBD1; j_call: TRBJ2-3; cdr3_nt: TGCGCCAGCAGTCAGGGGGCAGATACGCAGTATTTT; cdr3_aa: CASSQGADTQYF
v_call: TRBV2; cdr3_length: 13; clone_size: many; d_call: -; j_call: TRBJ2-5; cdr3_nt: TGTGCCAGCAGCGGACAGAAACAAGAGACCCAGTACTTC; cdr3_aa: CASSGQKQETQYF
v_call: TRBV5-8; cdr3_length: 13; clone_size: many; d_call: -; j_call: TRBJ2-1; cdr3_nt: TGTGCCAGCAGCCCCGGCCCAGACAATGAGCAGTTCTTC; cdr3_aa: CASSPGPDNEQFF
v_call: TRBV28; cdr3_length: 16; clone_size: many; d_call: -; j_call: TRBJ2-7; cdr3_nt: TGTGCCAGCAGTTTAGTAGGGGGAGGGCCAGCCTACGAGCAGTACTTC; cdr3_aa: CASSLVGGGPAYEQYF
v_call: TRBV20-1; cdr3_length: 14; clone_size: many; d_call: TRBD1; j_call: TRBJ2-1; cdr3_nt: TGCAGTGCTTCCCGGGACAGGGATTGGAATGAGCAGTTCTTC; cdr3_aa: CSASRDRDWNEQFF
v_call: TRBV20-1; cdr3_length: 14; clone_size: many; d_call: TRBD1; j_call: TRBJ2-1; cdr3_nt: TGCAGTGCTCAAGCCCCTACAGGGGCCCATGAGCAGTTCTTC; cdr3_aa: CSAQAPTGAHEQFF
v_call: TRBV2; cdr3_length: 13; clone_size: many; d_call: -; j_call: TRBJ1-6; cdr3_nt: TGTGCCAGCAGATCCGGGACCCACTCACCCCTCCACTTT; cdr3_aa: CASRSGTHSPLHF
v_call: TRBV18; cdr3_length: 14; clone_size: few; d_call: TRBD1; j_call: TRBJ2-1; cdr3_nt: TGTGCCAGCTCTATCCGGGACAGGGACAATGAGCAGTTCTTC; cdr3_aa: CASSIRDRDNEQFF
v_call: TRBV7-8; cdr3_length: 15; clone_size: few; d_call: -; j_call: TRBJ1-6; cdr3_nt: TGTGCCAGCAGCCTTCAGGGGTCCTATAATTCACCCCTCCACTTT; cdr3_aa: CASSLQGSYNSPLHF
v_call: TRBV7-2; cdr3_length: 16; clone_size: many; d_call: TRBD2; j_call: TRBJ2-7; cdr3_nt: TGTGCCAGCAGCATCCGGACTAGCGGGGGGATCTACGAGCAGTACTTC; cdr3_aa: CASSIRTSGGIYEQYF
v_call: TRBV20-1; cdr3_length: 13; clone_size: -; d_call: -; j_call: TRBJ1-1; cdr3_nt: TGCAGTGCGTCGAGGGACCCGAACACTGAAGCTTTCTTT; cdr3_aa: CSASRDPNTEAFF
v_call: TRBV19; cdr3_length: 8; clone_size: many; d_call: -; j_call: TRBJ2-7; cdr3_nt: TGTGCCTCCTACGAGCAGTACTTC; cdr3_aa: CASYEQYF
v_call: TRBV11-2; cdr3_length: 16; clone_size: -; d_call: TRBD2; j_call: TRBJ2-7; cdr3_nt: TGTGCCAGCAGCTTGACTAGCGGGGCGGTCGTGGGCGAGCAGTACTTC; cdr3_aa: CASSLTSGAVVGEQYF
v_call: TRBV12-3/TRBV12-4; cdr3_length: 14; clone_size: many; d_call: TRBD2; j_call: TRBJ2-5; cdr3_nt: TGTGCCAGCAGAAGGGACTACGCCGGGGAGACCCAGTACTTC; cdr3_aa: CASRRDYAGETQYF
v_call: TRBV6-1; cdr3_length: 16; clone_size: few; d_call: TRBD2; j_call: TRBJ2-2; cdr3_nt: TGTGCCAGCAGTGAGCAGGGCGGGGGAGGCACCGGGGAGCTGTTTTTT; cdr3_aa: CASSEQGGGGTGELFF
v_call: TRBV4-1; cdr3_length: 14; clone_size: -; d_call: -; j_call: TRBJ1-5; cdr3_nt: TGCGCCAGCAGCCAGGAGAATAGCAATCAGCCCCAGCATTTT; cdr3_aa: CASSQENSNQPQHF
v_call: TRBV12-5; cdr3_length: 16; clone_size: many; d_call: TRBD1; j_call: TRBJ2-7; cdr3_nt: TGTGCTAGTGGTTTGTATGGGGACAGTAGGTCCTACGAGCAGTACTTC; cdr3_aa: CASGLYGDSRSYEQYF
v_call: TRBV3-1; cdr3_length: 15; clone_size: many; d_call: TRBD1; j_call: TRBJ1-1; cdr3_nt: TGTGCCAGCAGCCCAACTACACAGGGGACTACTGAAGCTTTCTTT; cdr3_aa: CASSPTTQGTTEAFF
v_call: TRBV6-1; cdr3_length: 13; clone_size: many; d_call: -; j_call: TRBJ1-1; cdr3_nt: TGTGCCAGCAGTGAGTATGAGAACACTGAAGCTTTCTTT; cdr3_aa: CASSEYENTEAFF